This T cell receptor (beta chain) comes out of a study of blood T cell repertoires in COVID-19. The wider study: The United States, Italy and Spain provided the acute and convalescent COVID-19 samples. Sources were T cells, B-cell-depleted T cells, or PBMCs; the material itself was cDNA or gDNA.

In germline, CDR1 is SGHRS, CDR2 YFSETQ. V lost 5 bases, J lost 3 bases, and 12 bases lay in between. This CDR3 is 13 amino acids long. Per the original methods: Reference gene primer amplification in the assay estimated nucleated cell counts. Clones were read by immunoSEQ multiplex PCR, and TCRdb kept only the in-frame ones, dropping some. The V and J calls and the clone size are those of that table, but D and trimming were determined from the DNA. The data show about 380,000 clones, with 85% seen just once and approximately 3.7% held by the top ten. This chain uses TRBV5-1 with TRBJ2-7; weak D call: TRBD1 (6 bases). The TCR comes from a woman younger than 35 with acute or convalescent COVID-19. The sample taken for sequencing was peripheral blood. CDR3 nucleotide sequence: TGCGCCAGCAGGATACAGGGTGGCTACGAGCAGTACTTC. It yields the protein CASRIQGGYEQYF.